The clone carrying this T cell receptor beta chain was observed a handful of times. Deletions cut 1 base from V and 1 base from J, with 8 bases between. The length of the CDR3 is 16 residues. Germline V gene sequence: CDR1 LGHNA, CDR2 YSLEER. These data belong to a study of OX40 agonist ivuxolimab in advanced cancers. The table came from immunoSEQ multiplex PCR; TCRdb's copy has only in-frame clones and leaves some out. Of about 20,000 clones detected, around 83% appear once; the ten largest clones hold 11%. The starting material was CD4+ or CD8+ T cells sorted from blood, obtained in a trial of the OX40 agonist ivuxolimab. The clonotype was recovered from an adult with an advanced solid tumor such as melanoma, head and neck, liver or kidney cancer. The chain is built from TRBV4-3 and TRBJ2-6; D may be TRBD1 or TRBD2 (5 bases each). CDR3 loop: CASSQARGSGANVLTF. CDR3 sequence (DNA): TGCGCCAGCAGCCAAGCGAGGGGATCTGGGGCCAACGTCCTGACTTTC.